This T cell receptor (beta chain) emerged from a study of blood T cell repertoires in COVID-19. Across the whole study: Samples taken during acute and convalescent COVID-19 were collected in the United States, Italy and Spain. The analysed material was cDNA or gDNA that came from T cells, B-cell-depleted T cells, or PBMCs.

Study processing details: Amplifying reference gene primers gave estimates of nucleated cell counts. Profiling relied on immunoSEQ multiplex PCR, and the TCRdb table lists in-frame clones only, not all of them. V, J and clone size derive from that table, while D and trimming were established from the DNA sequence. The sample carries 100,000 or so clones, roughly 76% recorded once. Material for sequencing was peripheral blood. This receptor was taken from a human donor in a cohort sampled during active COVID-19.

The DNA of the CDR3 is TGTGCCAGCAGTCCCGGGACAGGAGGGAGGGGGGCCCAGTACTTC. Translated: CASSPGTGGRGAQYF. V usage is TRBV6-2 or TRBV6-3 and J usage is TRBJ2-5, with D maybe TRBD1 (8 bases). This CDR3 comprises 15 residues. CDR1 is MNHEY, CDR2 SVGEGT, per germline. With 5 bases removed from V and 9 bases from J, the gap between germline ends came to 22 bases.